These 30 T cell receptor beta chains were sequenced from one sample in a study of T-cell reconstitution after alpha-beta-depleted transplantation in children. Unique molecular identifiers were incorporated into the prepared TCRbeta library. TCRdb called the PCR reads again in MiXCR, with one record for every CDR3 protein. The sample lists about 97,000 distinct CDR3 sequences, 4.5% to 7.5% occurring once. This specimen was PBMCs, mostly from graft donor cells, taken 60 days after TCRalphabeta/CD19-depleted stem cell transplant. These receptors came from a female patient aged 2-9 years who had a stem cell transplant for Fanconi anemia, so the T cells may come from the graft donor.

This clonotype has ten or more counts. Written as DNA, the CDR3 is TGTGCCAGCCGGAGGGGACGGAACTACGAGCAGTACTTC. Encoded protein: CASRRGRNYEQYF. The V call is TRBV28, the J call TRBJ2-7; D is possibly TRBD2 (6 bases). The germline CDR1 and CDR2 sequences are MDHEN and SYDVKM. The CDR3 is made up of 13 amino acids. V was shortened by 8 bases and J by 3 bases, with 14 bases between the two germline ends.

This clonotype was seen repeatedly, ten times or more. The CDR3 DNA sequence: TGTGCCAGCAGCGTAGTGACACTCCGTGTTCGGGAGCAGCCCCAGCATTTT. As protein: CASSVVTLRVREQPQHF. The chain joins TRBV9 to TRBJ1-5, with no clear D. The germline V and J ends were trimmed by 0 bases and 7 bases, with 20 bases remaining between them. The CDR3 runs 17 residues. CDR1 is SGDLS, CDR2 YYNGEE, per germline.

This clonotype turned up a few times. The chain recombines TRBV24-1 with TRBJ2-5; D is unresolved. CDR1 is KGHDR, CDR2 SFDVKD, per germline. V lost 1 base, J lost 4 bases, and 9 bases lay in between. The CDR3 is made up of 14 amino acids. This CDR3 is CATSDFRVGETQYF. The CDR3 nucleotides are TGTGCCACCAGTGATTTTAGGGTTGGAGAGACCCAGTACTTC.

This clonotype was found many times. The V and J genes are TRBV6-4 and TRBJ2-7, with 11 bases fitting TRBD2. This CDR3 spans 19 amino acids. J was trimmed by 2 bases and V by 3 bases; bases with no gene match: 15. The germline gives CDR1 MRHNA, CDR2 SNTAGT. The CDR3 here is CASSERLAGLTLGTYEQYF. CDR3 nucleotide sequence: TGTGCCAGCAGTGAGAGACTAGCGGGACTTACCCTAGGGACCTACGAGCAGTACTTC.

This clonotype was recorded at least ten times. The chain couples TRBV3-1 to TRBJ2-3; 7 bases agree with TRBD2. Germline V lookup: CDR1 LGHDT, CDR2 YNNKEL (reference sequence). The CDR3 extends over 13 amino acids. V was clipped by 3 bases and J by 6 bases; unmatched bases: 3. Written as DNA, the CDR3 is TGTGCCAGCAGCCATCTGCGGGGGGATACGCAGTATTTT. It specifies CASSHLRGDTQYF.

This clonotype was seen many times. This chain uses TRBV5-1 with TRBJ2-1, with a tentative D call TRBD1 (7 bases). The CDR3 covers 16 residues. The germline V and J ends were trimmed by 0 bases and 1 base, with 11 bases remaining between them. The germline V gene has CDR1 SGHRS and CDR2 YFSETQ. In DNA, the CDR3 is TGCGCCAGCAGCTTGGGCAGGGGGGAATCCTACAATGAGCAGTTCTTC. Its translation is CASSLGRGESYNEQFF.

This clonotype occurred many times. The chain uses TRBV6-2 or TRBV6-3 and TRBJ1-5; weak D call: TRBD1 (6 bases). Per germline, CDR1 MNHEY and CDR2 SVGEGT. V was pared by 5 bases and J by 0 bases, with 8 bases between. This CDR3 spans 14 amino acids. The CDR3 here is CASSTGYSNQPQHF. CDR3 bases: TGTGCCAGCAGTACAGGGTATAGCAATCAGCCCCAGCATTTT.

This clonotype was detected a few times. The chain carries TRBV25-1 and TRBJ2-7; no reliable D call. The CDR3 covers 14 residues. V was cut by 3 bases and J by 2 bases, with 11 bases left in between. Germline V CDR1 and CDR2: MGHDK, SYGVNS. CDR3 DNA: TGTGCCAGCAGTGACGTACGGGCACCCTACGAGCAGTACTTC. It encodes CASSDVRAPYEQYF.

This clonotype occurred many times. V and J are TRBV4-1 and TRBJ1-5, with D tentatively TRBD1 (6 bases). The V and J ends lost 2 bases and 0 bases respectively, with 8 bases between them. The CDR3 contains 15 residues. The germline gives CDR1 MGHRA, CDR2 YSYEKL. The CDR3 reads CASSQNRDSNQPQHF. The CDR3 DNA reads TGCGCCAGCAGCCAAAACAGGGATAGCAATCAGCCCCAGCATTTT.

This chain uses TRBV18 with TRBJ2-2; D unclear. Germline loops: CDR1 KGHSH, CDR2 LQKENI. CDR3 length: 13 residues. Trimming cost V 1 base and J 5 bases, with 5 bases left between them. As DNA, the CDR3 is TGTGCCAGCTCACCACAGGGTACCGGGGAGCTGTTTTTT. Amino acid sequence: CASSPQGTGELFF.

The sample holds many counts of this clonotype. The chain couples TRBV5-1 to TRBJ2-7; 8 positions agree with TRBD1. CDR1 is SGHRS and CDR2 is YFSETQ in the germline V gene. The trim removed 0 bases at V and 2 bases at J, leaving 1 base unmatched. The CDR3 covers 14 residues. Here the CDR3 reads CASSLVQGAYEQYF. The CDR3 DNA reads as TGCGCCAGCAGCTTGGTACAGGGGGCCTACGAGCAGTACTTC.

This clonotype showed up many times. The chain is built from TRBV11-2 and TRBJ2-7, with D possibly matching TRBD2 (5 bases). V lost 1 base to trimming and J lost 3 bases, with 10 bases between them. Per the germline V gene, CDR1 is SGHAT and CDR2 is FQNNGV. The CDR3 has 14 amino acids. The CDR3: CASSLVDYRYEQYF. CDR3 nucleotide sequence: TGTGCCAGCAGCTTAGTAGACTATCGCTACGAGCAGTACTTC. Full variable domain (missing parts from reference TRBV11-2 and TRBJ2-7): EAGVAQSPRYKIIEKRQSVAFWCNPISGHATLYWYQQILGQGPKLLIQFQNNGVVDDSQLPKDRFSAERLKGVDSTLKIQPAKLEDSAVYLCASSLVDYRYEQYFGPGTRLTVT.

Concerning this clonotype itself: Given a much more abundant clone one base away, this may be a read error. The V gene is TRBV18, the J gene TRBJ1-2, with 9 bases aligning to TRBD1. Germline CDR1 and CDR2: KGHSH and LQKENI. This CDR3 contains 15 residues. CDR3 in DNA: TGTGCCGGCTCACTTGGGACAGGGATTCTCTATGGCTACACCTTC. It is translated as CAGSLGTGILYGYTF. Based on the CDR3 plus reference TRBV18 and TRBJ1-2, the full variable domain is NAGVMQNPRHLVRRRGQEARLRCSPMKGHSHVYWYRQLPEEGLKFMVYLQKENIIDESGMPKERFSAEFPKEGPSILRIQQVVRGDSAAYFCAGSLGTGILYGYTFGSGTRLTVV.

J is TRBJ2-1 and V is TRBV10-1; D ambiguous. Germline CDR1 reads WNHNN; CDR2 reads SYGVQD (reference sequence). The CDR3 is 15 residues long. V was cut by 2 bases and J by 0 bases, with 8 bases left in between. The chain's CDR3 is CASSEVSFSYNEQFF. The CDR3 nucleotides read TGCGCCAGCAGTGAGGTCTCCTTCTCCTACAATGAGCAGTTCTTC.

This clonotype was recorded at least ten times. The chain carries TRBV28 and TRBJ1-4, with TRBD1 identical over 7 bases. V trimming: 6 bases; J trimming: 11 bases; junction bases outside the gene matches: 9. CDR3 length equals 13 residues. Germline values: CDR1 MDHEN, CDR2 SYDVKM. The CDR3 sequence is CASRGLQGIKLFF. The CDR3 nucleotides read TGTGCCAGCAGAGGGCTACAGGGGATCAAACTGTTTTTT.

In this sample, this clonotype turned up a few times. V is TRBV19 and J is TRBJ2-2; 8 nucleotides match TRBD2. With V trimmed by 9 bases and J by 8 bases, 8 bases remained unmatched. The CDR3 consists of 13 residues. Per germline, CDR1 LNHDA and CDR2 SQIVND (reference sequence). In DNA form, the CDR3 reads TGTGCCAGCCTGCCAGCGGGAGTTGGGGAGCTGTTTTTT. The encoded protein is CASLPAGVGELFF.

This clonotype has at least ten counts. This rearrangement joins TRBV11-2 to TRBJ2-3, with D possibly matching TRBD2 (6 bases). The CDR3 is 15 amino acids. The germline V gene has CDR1 SGHAT and CDR2 FQNNGV. The germline V and J ends were trimmed by 4 bases and 0 bases, with 11 bases remaining between them. The CDR3 coding sequence is TGTGCCAGCAGCTCGTTACTAGCAAGCACAGATACGCAGTATTTT. Translating gives CASSSLLASTDTQYF.

This clonotype appeared a few times. This chain connects TRBV7-2 to TRBJ2-3; TRBD1 or TRBD2 may be the D gene (5 bases each). Between the trimmed V and J ends, which lost 3 bases and 2 bases, there was a span of 12 bases. The CDR3 loop spans 15 amino acids. Germline CDR1 is SGHTA and CDR2 is FQGNSA. The CDR3 loop is CASSFSRGSTDTQYF. CDR3 sequence (DNA): TGTGCCAGCAGCTTTTCCCGGGGCTCCACAGATACGCAGTATTTT.

This clonotype was seen at least ten times. The J gene is TRBJ2-3, the V gene TRBV28; D is unclear. Trimming pared 2 bases from V and 0 bases from J, leaving 15 bases between. Germline CDR1 is MDHEN and CDR2 is SYDVKM. The length of the CDR3 is 17 residues. The CDR3 protein is CASSLRPLSASTDTQYF. The DNA of the CDR3 is TGTGCCAGCAGTTTACGCCCTTTAAGCGCCAGCACAGATACGCAGTATTTT.

V gene TRBV2 combines with J gene TRBJ2-3, with 7 bases lining up with TRBD2. Germline V gene sequence: CDR1 SNHLY, CDR2 FYNNEI. The CDR3 consists of 15 residues. J was trimmed by 2 bases and V by 6 bases; bases with no gene match: 8. The CDR3 DNA sequence: TGTGCCAGCAGCCGCGACGGGACTAACACAGATACGCAGTATTTT. As protein: CASSRDGTNTDTQYF.

This clonotype was seen ten or more times. The chain joins TRBV7-3 to TRBJ2-3; 8 bases fit TRBD1. Germline lookup yields CDR1 SGHTA and CDR2 FQGTGA. Germline trimming cut 4 bases from V and 4 bases from J; bases unmatched to any gene: 7. The CDR3 runs to 15 residues. The CDR3 DNA follows: TGTGCCAGCAGCTCAAGGACAGGGAGTGCAGATACGCAGTATTTT. Translation gives CASSSRTGSADTQYF.

This clonotype was picked up many times. The V and J genes are TRBV12-3 or TRBV12-4 and TRBJ2-3; perhaps TRBD1 as D (6 bases). The CDR3 is 15 amino acids. Trimming took 3 bases from V and 0 from J, leaving 10 bases between them. CDR3 DNA sequence: TGTGCCAGCAGTTTGGGGCAGGGGAGCACAGATACGCAGTATTTT. Its protein is CASSLGQGSTDTQYF.

Relative to its sample, this clonotype is medium-sized. This chain links TRBV7-9 with TRBJ2-1; D call uncertain. The V end was cut by 3 bases, the J end by 0 bases, with 12 bases between. In germline, CDR1 is SEHNR, CDR2 FQNEAQ (reference sequence). This CDR3 is built from 16 residues. CDR3 protein: CASSLRLLSSYNEQFF. The CDR3 DNA reads as TGTGCCAGCAGCTTGAGGCTACTGAGCTCCTACAATGAGCAGTTCTTC.

At least ten counts were recorded for this clonotype. The chain carries TRBV6-2 or TRBV6-3 and TRBJ2-1; the D is unclear. The CDR3 spans 12 residues. Between the trimmed V and J ends, which lost 0 bases and 7 bases, there was a span of 4 bases. CDR1 and CDR2 (germline): MNHEY, SVGEGT. Here the CDR3 DNA reads TGTGCCAGCAGTTACTCTTGGAATGAGCAGTTCTTC. It yields the protein CASSYSWNEQFF.

This clonotype was seen at least ten times. The chain joins TRBV6-2 or TRBV6-3 to TRBJ2-1; D unresolved. V was cut by 2 bases and J by 4 bases, with 9 bases left in between. Per germline, CDR1 MNHEY and CDR2 SVGEGT. This CDR3 region has 14 residues. This chain's CDR3 is CASSYRQLYNEQFF. For the CDR3, the DNA is TGTGCCAGCAGTTACAGGCAGTTATACAATGAGCAGTTCTTC.

Many counts were recorded for this clonotype. J is TRBJ2-2 and V is TRBV29-1; 8 bases match TRBD1. The CDR3 is made up of 14 amino acids. J gave up 4 bases and V 4 bases, and 5 bases lay outside the gene matches. The germline CDR1 and CDR2 sequences are SQVTM and ANQGSEA. CDR3 sequence reads: CSVVEGTGTGELFF. CDR3 DNA: TGCAGCGTTGTGGAAGGGACAGGCACCGGGGAGCTGTTTTTT.

This clonotype has ten or more counts. The V call is TRBV12-3 or TRBV12-4, the J call TRBJ2-7, with 12 bases that match TRBD2. V trimming: 5 bases; J trimming: 0 bases; junction bases outside the gene matches: 5. This CDR3 spans 16 amino acids. CDR3 amino acids: CASSRGLAGSSYEQYF. The CDR3 bases are TGTGCCAGCAGTCGCGGACTAGCGGGGAGCTCCTACGAGCAGTACTTC.

A word on this clonotype: At one of its ends the junction is not consistent with the germline gene, which may arise from a read error. J is TRBJ2-3 and V is TRBV3-1; 8 nucleotides match TRBD2. CDR1 is LGHDT and CDR2 is YNNKEL in the germline V gene (reference sequence). The CDR3 loop spans 16 amino acids. The CDR3 loop is CACSQDPGGGADTQYF. The CDR3 DNA reads TGTGCCTGCAGCCAAGATCCGGGAGGGGGTGCAGATACGCAGTATTTT.

This clonotype was recorded at least ten times. The V gene is TRBV7-3, the J gene TRBJ2-1, with 12 bases aligning to TRBD2. This CDR3 has 18 amino acids. Germline V gene lookup returns CDR1 SGHTA and CDR2 FQGTGA. V was pared by 1 base and J by 8 bases, with 12 bases of the junction left unmatched. CDR3 amino acids: CASSLNAPTSGGGDEQFF. The CDR3, as DNA: TGTGCCAGCAGCTTAAATGCCCCGACTAGCGGGGGAGGGGATGAGCAGTTCTTC.

This clonotype was observed many times. The final CDR3 position lacks the conserved phenylalanine or tryptophan, pointing to a likely read error. The limits of the CDR3 on the DNA are not certain, so only TCRdb's listed CDR3 is given. The chain couples TRBV12-1 to TRBJ2-7; the table's D call, TRBD1, has no DNA check behind it. TRBV12-1 is flagged as a pseudogene. The CDR3 length equals 9 residues, ends included. The CDR3 sequence: CASSSLRGI.